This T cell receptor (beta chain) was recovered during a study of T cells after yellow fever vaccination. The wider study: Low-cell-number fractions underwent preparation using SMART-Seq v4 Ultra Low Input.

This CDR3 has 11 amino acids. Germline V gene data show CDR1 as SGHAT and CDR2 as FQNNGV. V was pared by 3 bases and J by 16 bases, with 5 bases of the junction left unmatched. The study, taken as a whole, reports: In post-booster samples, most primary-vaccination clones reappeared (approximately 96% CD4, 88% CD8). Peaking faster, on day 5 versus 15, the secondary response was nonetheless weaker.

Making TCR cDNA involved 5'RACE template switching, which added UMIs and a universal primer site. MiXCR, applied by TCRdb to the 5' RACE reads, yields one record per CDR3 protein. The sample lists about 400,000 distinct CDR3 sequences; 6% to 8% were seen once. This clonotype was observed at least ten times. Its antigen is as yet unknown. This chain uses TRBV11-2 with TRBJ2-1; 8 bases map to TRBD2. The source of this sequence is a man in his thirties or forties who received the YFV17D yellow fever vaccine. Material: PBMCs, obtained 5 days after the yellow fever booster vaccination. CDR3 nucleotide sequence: TGTGCCAGCAGCTTGGGACTAGTAGATTTCTTC. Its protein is CASSLGLVDFF.